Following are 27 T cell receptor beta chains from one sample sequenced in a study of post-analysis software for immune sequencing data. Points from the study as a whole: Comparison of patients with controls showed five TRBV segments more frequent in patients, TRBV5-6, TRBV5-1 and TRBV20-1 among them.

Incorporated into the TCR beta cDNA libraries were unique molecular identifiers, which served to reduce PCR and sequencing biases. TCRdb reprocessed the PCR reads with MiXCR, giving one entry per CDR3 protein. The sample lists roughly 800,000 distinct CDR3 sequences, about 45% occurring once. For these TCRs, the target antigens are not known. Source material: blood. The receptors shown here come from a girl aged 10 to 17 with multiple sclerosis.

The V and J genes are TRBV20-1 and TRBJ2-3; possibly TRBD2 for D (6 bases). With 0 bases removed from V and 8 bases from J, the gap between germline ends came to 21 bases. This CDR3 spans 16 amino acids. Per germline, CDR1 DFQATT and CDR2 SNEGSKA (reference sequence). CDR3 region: CSARDAETGDHGTQYF. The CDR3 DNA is TGCAGTGCTAGAGATGCGGAGACGGGGGATCATGGTACGCAGTATTTT.

The CDR3 DNA is TGTGCCAGCATTAGACTACCTCACACAGATACGCAGTATTTT. This encodes CASIRLPHTDTQYF. The chain couples TRBV6-6 to TRBJ2-3; D possibly corresponds to TRBD2 (5 bases). The V end was cut by 7 bases, the J end by 2 bases, with 13 bases between. The germline V gene has CDR1 MNHNY and CDR2 SVGAGI (reference sequence). The length of the CDR3 is 14 residues.

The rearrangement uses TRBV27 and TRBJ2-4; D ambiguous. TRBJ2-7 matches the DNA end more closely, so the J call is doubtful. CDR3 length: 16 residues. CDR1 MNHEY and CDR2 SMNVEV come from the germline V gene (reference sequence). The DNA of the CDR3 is TGTGCCAGCAGCCACCTCAGGACGCCGGTGGCCTACGAGCAGTACTTC. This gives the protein CASSHLRTPVAYEQYF.

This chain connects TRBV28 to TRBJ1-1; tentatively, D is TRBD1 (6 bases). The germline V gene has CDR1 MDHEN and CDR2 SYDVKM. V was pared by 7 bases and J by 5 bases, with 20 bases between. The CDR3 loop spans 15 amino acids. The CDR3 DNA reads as TGTGCCAGCACCACTATTGGGGGCGGGCGGACTGAAGCTTTCTTT. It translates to CASTTIGGGRTEAFF. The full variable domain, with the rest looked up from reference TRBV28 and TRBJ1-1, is DVKVTQSSRYLVKRTGEKVFLECVQDMDHENMFWYRQDPGLGLRLIYFSYDVKMKEKGDIPEGYSVSREKKERFSLILESASTNQTSMYLCASTTIGGGRTEAFFGQGTRLTVV.

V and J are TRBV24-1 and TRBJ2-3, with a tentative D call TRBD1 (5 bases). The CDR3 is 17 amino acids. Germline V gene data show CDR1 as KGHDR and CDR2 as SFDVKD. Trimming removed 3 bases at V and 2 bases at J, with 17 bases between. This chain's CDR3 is CATSDPPGSTDTDTQYF. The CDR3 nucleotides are TGTGCCACCAGTGATCCCCCGGGTTCGACAGACACAGATACGCAGTATTTT.

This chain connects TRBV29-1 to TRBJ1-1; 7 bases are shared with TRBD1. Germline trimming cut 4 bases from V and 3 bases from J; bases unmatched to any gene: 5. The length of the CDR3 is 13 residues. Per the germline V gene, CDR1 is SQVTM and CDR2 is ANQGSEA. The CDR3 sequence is CSVAGDSDTEAFF. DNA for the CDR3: TGCAGCGTTGCGGGGGACAGCGACACTGAAGCTTTCTTT.

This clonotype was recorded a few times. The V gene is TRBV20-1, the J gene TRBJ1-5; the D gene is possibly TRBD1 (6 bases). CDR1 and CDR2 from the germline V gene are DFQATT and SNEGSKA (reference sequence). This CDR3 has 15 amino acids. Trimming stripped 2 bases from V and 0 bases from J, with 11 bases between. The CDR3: CSARRTVYSNQPQHF. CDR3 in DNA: TGCAGTGCTAGAAGGACAGTCTATAGCAATCAGCCCCAGCATTTT.

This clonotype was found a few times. CDR3 sequence (DNA): TGCAGCGTGGATCCGGGACAGGGGCCCCACGAGCAGTACTTC. This translates into CSVDPGQGPHEQYF. This chain connects TRBV29-1 to TRBJ2-7; 10 bases are shared with TRBD1. With V trimmed by 6 bases and J by 5 bases, 10 bases remained unmatched. Germline CDR1 is SQVTM and CDR2 is ANQGSEA. This CDR3 has 14 amino acids.

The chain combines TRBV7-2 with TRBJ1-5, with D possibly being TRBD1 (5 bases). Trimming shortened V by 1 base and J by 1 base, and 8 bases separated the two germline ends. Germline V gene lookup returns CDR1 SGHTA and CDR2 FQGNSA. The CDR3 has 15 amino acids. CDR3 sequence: CASSLGGESNQPQHF. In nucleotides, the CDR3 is TGTGCCAGCAGCTTAGGAGGGGAGAGCAATCAGCCCCAGCATTTT.

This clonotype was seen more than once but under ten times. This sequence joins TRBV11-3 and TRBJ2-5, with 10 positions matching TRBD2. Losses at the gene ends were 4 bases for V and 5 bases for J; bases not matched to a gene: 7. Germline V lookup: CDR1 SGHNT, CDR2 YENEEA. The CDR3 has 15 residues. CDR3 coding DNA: TGTGCCAGCAGCTCTGGACTAGCGGATGGGGAGACCCAGTACTTC. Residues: CASSSGLADGETQYF.

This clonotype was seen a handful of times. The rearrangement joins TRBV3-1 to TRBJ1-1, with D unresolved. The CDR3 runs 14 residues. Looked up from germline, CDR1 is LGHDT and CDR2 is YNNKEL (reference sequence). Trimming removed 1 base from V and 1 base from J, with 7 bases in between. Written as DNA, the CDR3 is TGTGCCAGCAGCCAAGGGCAGGCGAACACTGAAGCTTTCTTT. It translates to CASSQGQANTEAFF.

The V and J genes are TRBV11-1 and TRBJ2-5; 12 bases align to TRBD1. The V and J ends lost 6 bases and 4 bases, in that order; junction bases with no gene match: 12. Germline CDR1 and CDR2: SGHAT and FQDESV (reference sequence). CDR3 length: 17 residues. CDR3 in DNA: TGTGCCAGCAGTTTTTCCGGGACAGGGGGCTTGAGAGAGACCCAGTACTTC. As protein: CASSFSGTGGLRETQYF.

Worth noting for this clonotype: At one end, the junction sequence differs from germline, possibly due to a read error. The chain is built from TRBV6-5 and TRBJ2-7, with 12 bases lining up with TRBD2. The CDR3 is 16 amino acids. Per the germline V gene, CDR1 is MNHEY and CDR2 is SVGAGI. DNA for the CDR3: TGTGCCAGCAATTACCCGACTAGCGGGAGCTCCTACGAGCAGTACTTC. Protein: CASNYPTSGSSYEQYF.

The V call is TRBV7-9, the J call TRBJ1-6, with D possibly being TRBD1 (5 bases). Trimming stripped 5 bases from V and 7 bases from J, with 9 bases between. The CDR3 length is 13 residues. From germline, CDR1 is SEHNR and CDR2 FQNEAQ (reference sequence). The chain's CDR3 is CASSRGENSPLHF. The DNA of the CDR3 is TGTGCCAGCAGCAGGGGCGAGAATTCACCCCTCCACTTT.

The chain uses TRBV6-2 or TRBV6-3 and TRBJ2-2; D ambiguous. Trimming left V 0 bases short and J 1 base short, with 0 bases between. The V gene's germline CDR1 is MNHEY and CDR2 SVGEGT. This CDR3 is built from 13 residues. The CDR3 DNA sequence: TGTGCCAGCAGTTACTCGAACACCGGGGAGCTGTTTTTT. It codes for CASSYSNTGELFF.

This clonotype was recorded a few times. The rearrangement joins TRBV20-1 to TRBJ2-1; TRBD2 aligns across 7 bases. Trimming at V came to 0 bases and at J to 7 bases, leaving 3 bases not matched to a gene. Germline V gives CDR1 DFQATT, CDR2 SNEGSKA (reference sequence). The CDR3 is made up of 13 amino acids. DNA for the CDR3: TGCAGTGCTAGAGATCGGGGGGTAAATGAGCAGTTCTTC. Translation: CSARDRGVNEQFF.

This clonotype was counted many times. CDR3 nucleotide sequence: TGCAGCGTTGAAACAGATACGCAGTATTTT. Its protein is CSVETDTQYF. The rearrangement uses TRBV29-1 and TRBJ2-3; no definite D call. Trimming removed 2 bases from V and 3 bases from J, with 0 bases in between. Germline CDR1 and CDR2: SQVTM and ANQGSEA. CDR3 size: 10 residues.

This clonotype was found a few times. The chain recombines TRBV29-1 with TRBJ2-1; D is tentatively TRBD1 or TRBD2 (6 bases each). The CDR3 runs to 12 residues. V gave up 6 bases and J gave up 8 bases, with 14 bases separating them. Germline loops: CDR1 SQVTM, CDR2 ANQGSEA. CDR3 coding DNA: TGCAGCGTCGGCTGGGGGGCTTATGAGCAGTTCTTC. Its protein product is CSVGWGAYEQFF.

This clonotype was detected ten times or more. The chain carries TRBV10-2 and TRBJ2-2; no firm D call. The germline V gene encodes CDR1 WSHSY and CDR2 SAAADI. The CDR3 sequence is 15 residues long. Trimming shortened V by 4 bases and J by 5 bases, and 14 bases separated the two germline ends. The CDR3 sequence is CASSGGRDWTGELFF. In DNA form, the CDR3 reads TGCGCCAGCAGTGGGGGTCGAGATTGGACCGGGGAGCTGTTTTTT.

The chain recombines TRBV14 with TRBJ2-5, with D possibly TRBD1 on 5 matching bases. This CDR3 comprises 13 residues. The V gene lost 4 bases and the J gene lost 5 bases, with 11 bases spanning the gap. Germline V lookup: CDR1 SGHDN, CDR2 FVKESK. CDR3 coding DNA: TGTGCCAGCAGCCGAACGCAGGGCGAGACCCAGTACTTC. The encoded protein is CASSRTQGETQYF.

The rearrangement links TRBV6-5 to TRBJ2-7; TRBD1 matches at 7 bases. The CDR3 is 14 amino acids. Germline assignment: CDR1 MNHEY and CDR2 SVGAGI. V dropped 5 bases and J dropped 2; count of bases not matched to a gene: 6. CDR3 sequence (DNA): TGTGCCAGCAGTGCTACAGGGGTGGCCTACGAGCAGTACTTC. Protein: CASSATGVAYEQYF.

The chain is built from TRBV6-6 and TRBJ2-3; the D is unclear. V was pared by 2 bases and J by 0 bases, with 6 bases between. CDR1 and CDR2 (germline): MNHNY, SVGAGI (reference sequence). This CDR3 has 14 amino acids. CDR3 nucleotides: TGTGCCAGCAGTTACCTCGGGAGCACAGATACGCAGTATTTT. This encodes CASSYLGSTDTQYF.

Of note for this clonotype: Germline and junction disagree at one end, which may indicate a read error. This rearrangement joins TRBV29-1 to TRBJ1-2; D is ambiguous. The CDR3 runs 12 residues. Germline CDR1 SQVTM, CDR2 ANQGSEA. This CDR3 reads CSVEDGNYGHTF. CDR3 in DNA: TGCAGCGTTGAAGACGGAAACTATGGCCACACCTTC.

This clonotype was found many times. In DNA, the CDR3 is TGCGCCAGCAGCTCGGGAGCTAGCGGGAGGAACACAGATACGCAGTATTTT. Amino acid sequence: CASSSGASGRNTDTQYF. This chain links TRBV5-1 with TRBJ2-3; 11 nucleotides agree with TRBD2. The CDR3 length is 17 residues. Germline values: CDR1 SGHRS, CDR2 YFSETQ. Trimming removed 3 bases from V and 2 bases from J; junction bases left unmatched: 8.

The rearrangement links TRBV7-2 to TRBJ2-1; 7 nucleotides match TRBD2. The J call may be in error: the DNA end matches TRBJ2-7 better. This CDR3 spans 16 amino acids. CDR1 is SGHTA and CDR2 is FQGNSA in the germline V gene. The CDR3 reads CASSNQAGVSYNEQYF. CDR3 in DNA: TGTGCCAGCAGCAACCAGGCGGGAGTGTCCTACAATGAGCAGTACTTC.

The CDR3 loop reads CASSSGQGGYQPQHF. DNA for the CDR3: TGTGCCAGCAGCTCGGGACAGGGAGGATATCAGCCCCAGCATTTT. This chain connects TRBV7-2 to TRBJ1-5, with TRBD1 matching 9 bases. From germline, CDR1 is SGHTA and CDR2 FQGNSA. After removal of 4 bases from V and 5 bases from J, the junction contained 6 bases not matched to a gene. The CDR3 extends over 15 amino acids.

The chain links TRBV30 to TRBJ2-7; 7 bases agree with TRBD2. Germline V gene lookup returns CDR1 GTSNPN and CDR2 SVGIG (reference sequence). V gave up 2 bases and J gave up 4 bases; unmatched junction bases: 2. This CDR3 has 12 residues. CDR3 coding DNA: TGTGCCTGGAGTCTAGCGGTGTACGAGCAGTACTTC. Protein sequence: CAWSLAVYEQYF.